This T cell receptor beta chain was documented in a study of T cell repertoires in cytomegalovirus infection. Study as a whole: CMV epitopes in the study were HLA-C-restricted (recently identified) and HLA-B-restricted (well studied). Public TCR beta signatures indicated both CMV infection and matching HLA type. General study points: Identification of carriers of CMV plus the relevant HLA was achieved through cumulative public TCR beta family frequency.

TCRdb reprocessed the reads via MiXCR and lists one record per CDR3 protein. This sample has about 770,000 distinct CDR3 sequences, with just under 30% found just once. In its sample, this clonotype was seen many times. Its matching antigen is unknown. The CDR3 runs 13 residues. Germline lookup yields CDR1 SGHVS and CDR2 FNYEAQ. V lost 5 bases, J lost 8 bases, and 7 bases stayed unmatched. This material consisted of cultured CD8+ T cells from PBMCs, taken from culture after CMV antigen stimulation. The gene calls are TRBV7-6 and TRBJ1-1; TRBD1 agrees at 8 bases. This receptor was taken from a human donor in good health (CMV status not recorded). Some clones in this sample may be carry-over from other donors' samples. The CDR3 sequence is CASSPGQGWEAFF. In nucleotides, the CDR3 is TGTGCCAGCAGCCCAGGACAGGGTTGGGAAGCTTTCTTT.